The 26 T cell receptor beta chains given below trace back to one sample, sequenced in a study of OX40 agonist ivuxolimab in advanced cancers. The protocol was immunoSEQ multiplex PCR, while the TCRdb copy is restricted to in-frame clones and leaves out a portion. The profile shows 11,000 to 15,000 clones, 80% to 90% of them singletons. The specimen was CD4+ or CD8+ T cells sorted from blood, collected in a trial of the OX40 agonist ivuxolimab. The receptor source for this set is an adult with an advanced solid tumor such as melanoma, head and neck, liver or kidney cancer.

The chain recombines TRBV5-6 with TRBJ1-6; no definite D call. This CDR3 spans 12 amino acids. Germline CDR1 SGHDT, CDR2 YYEEEE. Trimming removed 0 bases at V and 12 bases at J, with 7 bases between. CDR3 region: CASSLEAGPLHF. The DNA for the CDR3 is TGTGCCAGCAGCTTGGAGGCGGGACCCCTCCACTTT.

The chain uses TRBV5-4 and TRBJ2-6; 11 bases agree with TRBD1. V was clipped by 3 bases and J by 1 base; unmatched bases: 9. The CDR3 spans 19 residues. The germline gives CDR1 SGHNT, CDR2 YYREEE (reference sequence). The chain's CDR3 is CASSSRAGTGGSGANVLTF. The CDR3 DNA sequence: TGTGCCAGCAGCTCTCGCGCCGGGACAGGGGGTTCTGGGGCCAACGTCCTGACTTTC.

The genes are TRBV7-6 and TRBJ1-5, with a possible D match to TRBD1 (6 bases). The CDR3 contains 17 residues. V lost 0 bases and J lost 1, with 13 bases in between. Germline CDR1 is SGHVS and CDR2 is FNYEAQ. The CDR3 loop is CASSLAWGRGSNQPQHF. In DNA, the CDR3 is TGTGCCAGCAGCTTAGCGTGGGGCAGGGGAAGCAATCAGCCCCAGCATTTT.

The chain carries TRBV9 and TRBJ1-4, with D tentatively TRBD1 (5 bases). Trimming pared 0 bases from V and 0 bases from J, leaving 9 bases between. Looked up from germline, CDR1 is SGDLS and CDR2 is YYNGEE. CDR3 size: 16 residues. The CDR3 is CASSVGQQTTNEKLFF. The CDR3 DNA reads TGTGCCAGCAGCGTAGGACAGCAGACAACTAATGAAAAACTGTTTTTT.

The chain combines TRBV7-9 with TRBJ1-5; D is undetermined. This CDR3 spans 13 amino acids. V lost 5 bases and J lost 6, with 11 bases in between. Germline V gene sequence: CDR1 SEHNR, CDR2 FQNEAQ (reference sequence). The CDR3 nucleotides are TGTGCCAGCAGCCTCTCAGGACCTCAGCCCCAGCATTTT. Protein: CASSLSGPQPQHF.

The sample holds one count of this clone. This chain connects TRBV7-2 to TRBJ1-6, with D tentatively TRBD1 (5 bases). CDR1 and CDR2 (germline): SGHTA, FQGNSA. Trimming cost V 0 bases and J 7 bases, with 13 bases left between them. The CDR3 extends over 16 amino acids. In nucleotides, the CDR3 is TGTGCCAGCAGCTTAGCGGGGCAGGGTGGGAATTCACCCCTCCACTTT. As protein: CASSLAGQGGNSPLHF.

This clone occurred a few times. This sequence joins TRBV7-2 and TRBJ1-1; D gene uncertain. Germline-derived CDR1 and CDR2 are SGHTA and FQGNSA. This CDR3 has 13 amino acids. V was cut by 1 base and J by 3 bases, with 6 bases left in between. The CDR3 is CASSLERDTEAFF. CDR3 coding DNA: TGTGCCAGCAGCTTAGAAAGGGACACTGAAGCTTTCTTT.

The chain joins TRBV2 to TRBJ1-2; D possibly corresponds to TRBD1 (6 bases). Germline lookup yields CDR1 SNHLY and CDR2 FYNNEI. V was cut by 11 bases and J by 5 bases, with 15 bases left in between. The CDR3 is 12 residues long. The CDR3 DNA reads as TGTGCCGCCGGGTCAGGGGTTTATGGCTACACCTTC. Translating gives CAAGSGVYGYTF.

CDR3 sequence (DNA): TGCGCCAGCAGCTCACTAATCTACAATGAGCAGTTCTTC. It yields the protein CASSSLIYNEQFF. The rearrangement links TRBV5-1 to TRBJ2-1; D gene unclear. The CDR3 sequence is 13 residues long. The V and J ends lost 3 bases and 3 bases respectively, with 7 bases between them. Germline CDR1 is SGHRS and CDR2 is YFSETQ.

The chain employs TRBV7-9 and TRBJ1-3; D unclear. Looked up from germline, CDR1 is SEHNR and CDR2 is FQNEAQ (reference sequence). Trimming took 2 bases from V and 4 from J, leaving 9 bases between them. The CDR3 runs to 14 residues. The DNA for the CDR3 is TGTGCCAGCAGCTTAATCGGGTCAGGAAACACCATATATTTT. Residues: CASSLIGSGNTIYF.

V and J are TRBV2 and TRBJ2-7, with TRBD2 identical over 10 bases. Per the germline V gene, CDR1 is SNHLY and CDR2 is FYNNEI. The junction had 12 bases not matched to a gene; V was cut back by 3 bases and J by 4 bases. CDR3 length: 17 amino acids. This CDR3 is CASSDRLAGALGYEQYF. CDR3 DNA: TGTGCCAGCAGTGATAGGCTAGCGGGGGCCTTAGGGTACGAGCAGTACTTC.

This clone was seen a single time. The rearrangement links TRBV7-3 to TRBJ2-7, with a possible D match to TRBD2 (5 bases). V was clipped by 4 bases and J by 0 bases, with 10 bases between them. Germline CDR1 is SGHTA and CDR2 is FQGTGA. This CDR3 has 14 residues. The DNA of the CDR3 is TGTGCCAGCAGCTCCAGCCGGGACTCCTACGAGCAGTACTTC. Translation gives CASSSSRDSYEQYF.

This clone was detected only once. The V gene is TRBV2, the J gene TRBJ1-2, with D possibly matching TRBD1 (6 bases). Per the germline V gene, CDR1 is SNHLY and CDR2 is FYNNEI. Deletions cut 8 bases from V and 8 bases from J, with 15 bases between. This CDR3 is built from 12 residues. CDR3 bases: TGTGCCAGCGTGAGGGGGGTGGAGGGCTACACCTTC. Encoded protein: CASVRGVEGYTF.

The chain carries TRBV19 and TRBJ2-2; 12 bases match TRBD2. The CDR3 is made up of 15 amino acids. V gave up 4 bases and J gave up 5 bases; unmatched junction bases: 2. Germline lookup yields CDR1 LNHDA and CDR2 SQIVND (reference sequence). CDR3 in amino acids: CASSSTSGGTGELFF. The CDR3 DNA is TGTGCCAGTAGTAGCACTAGCGGGGGGACCGGGGAGCTGTTTTTT.

V gene TRBV9 combines with J gene TRBJ2-2, with unresolved D. The V gene's germline CDR1 is SGDLS and CDR2 YYNGEE. V was clipped by 1 base and J by 5 bases, with 3 bases between them. The CDR3 is 12 amino acids. The CDR3 DNA reads as TGTGCCAGCAGCGTACTTACCGGGGAGCTGTTTTTT. It specifies CASSVLTGELFF.

V is TRBV19 and J is TRBJ1-5; no firm D call. The V gene's germline CDR1 is LNHDA and CDR2 SQIVND (reference sequence). This CDR3 is built from 12 residues. The germline V and J ends were trimmed by 3 bases and 6 bases, with 6 bases remaining between them. DNA of the CDR3: TGTGCCAGTAGTATTCCGGGTCAGCCCCAGCATTTT. This translates into CASSIPGQPQHF.

The chain recombines TRBV2 with TRBJ1-2; 8 positions match TRBD1. CDR1 is SNHLY, CDR2 FYNNEI, per germline. V lost 4 bases, J lost 4 bases, and 14 bases stayed unmatched. The CDR3 has 17 amino acids. The CDR3 sequence: CASSAGSLRGQGYGYTF. For the CDR3, the DNA is TGTGCCAGCAGTGCCGGGAGTCTCAGAGGACAGGGCTATGGCTACACCTTC.

J is TRBJ2-6 and V is TRBV10-2; TRBD1 aligns across 9 bases. The CDR3 extends over 15 amino acids. Germline trimming cut 7 bases from V and 2 bases from J; bases unmatched to any gene: 3. Germline assignment: CDR1 WSHSY and CDR2 SAAADI. CDR3 in amino acids: CASNRGPPGANVLTF. In DNA form, the CDR3 reads TGCGCCAGCAACAGGGGGCCGCCTGGGGCCAACGTCCTGACTTTC.

To note about this clone: At one end the junction does not follow the germline gene, possibly because of a read error. The rearrangement links TRBV7-7 to TRBJ2-6; 8 bases match TRBD1. Looked up from germline, CDR1 is SSHAT and CDR2 is FNYEAQ (reference sequence). The CDR3 has 17 residues. Here the CDR3 reads CASSQGAGGSGANVLTF. CDR3 nucleotides: TGTGCTAGCAGCCAGGGGGCAGGGGGCTCTGGGGCCAACGTCCTGACTTTC.

V is TRBV9 and J is TRBJ2-3, with D perhaps TRBD1 or TRBD2 (5 bases each). Per the germline V gene, CDR1 is SGDLS and CDR2 is YYNGEE. The length of the CDR3 is 13 residues. V was cut by 2 bases and J by 1 base, with 5 bases left in between. The CDR3 coding sequence is TGTGCCAGCAGCGTGGGGGGCACAGATACGCAGTATTTT. Its protein is CASSVGGTDTQYF. Complete variable domain (other parts from reference TRBV9 and TRBJ2-3): DSGVTQTPKHLITATGQRVTLRCSPRSGDLSVYWYQQSLDQGLQFLIQYYNGEERAKGNILERFSAQQFPDLHSELNLSSLELGDSALYFCASSVGGTDTQYFGPGTRLTVL.

The V and J genes are TRBV12-5 and TRBJ1-2; no firm D call. Germline CDR1 and CDR2: LGHNT and FRNRAP. V gave up 4 bases and J gave up 5 bases, with 20 bases separating them. The CDR3 is 16 residues long. CDR3 residues: CASGWAAALARYGYTF. For the CDR3, the DNA is TGTGCTAGTGGTTGGGCCGCCGCTTTAGCAAGGTATGGCTACACCTTC.

This clone turned up a few times. This chain connects TRBV5-6 to TRBJ2-7; TRBD2 might be the D (6 bases). The germline V gene encodes CDR1 SGHDT and CDR2 YYEEEE. Trimming stripped 6 bases from V and 3 bases from J, with 16 bases between. The CDR3 has 14 amino acids. CDR3 loop: CASNPSGRRYEQYF. Here the CDR3 DNA reads TGTGCCAGCAACCCCAGCGGGCGGCGCTACGAGCAGTACTTC.

This clone was counted a single time. V is TRBV5-6 and J is TRBJ2-3; D uncertain. The V gene's germline CDR1 is SGHDT and CDR2 YYEEEE. The CDR3 sequence is 17 residues long. V lost 4 bases and J 0 bases, leaving 18 bases between the germline ends. The CDR3 DNA is TGTGCCAGCAGCGCTCCTCATGGGCGATCTAGCACAGATACGCAGTATTTT. Protein: CASSAPHGRSSTDTQYF.

The J gene is TRBJ2-2, the V gene TRBV18; D might be TRBD1 (6 bases). The V end lost 4 bases, the J end lost 7 bases, and 13 bases lay between the germline ends. Germline V gene sequence: CDR1 KGHSH, CDR2 LQKENI. CDR3 length: 14 amino acids. CDR3 protein: CASSRSQGRGELFF. CDR3 in DNA: TGTGCCAGCTCACGATCACAGGGCCGCGGGGAGCTGTTTTTT. The full variable domain, in which reference TRBV18 and TRBJ2-2 provide the parts outside the CDR3, is NAGVMQNPRHLVRRRGQEARLRCSPMKGHSHVYWYRQLPEEGLKFMVYLQKENIIDESGMPKERFSAEFPKEGPSILRIQQVVRGDSAAYFCASSRSQGRGELFFGEGSRLTVL.

V usage is TRBV18 and J usage is TRBJ2-3, with D tentatively TRBD1 (5 bases). From germline, CDR1 is KGHSH and CDR2 LQKENI. Trimming stripped 2 bases from V and 7 bases from J, with 10 bases between. The CDR3 length is 13 residues. CDR3 coding DNA: TGTGCCAGCTCACCAGCAGGGTTAAATACGCAGTATTTT. Amino acids: CASSPAGLNTQYF. Complete variable domain (other parts from reference TRBV18 and TRBJ2-3): NAGVMQNPRHLVRRRGQEARLRCSPMKGHSHVYWYRQLPEEGLKFMVYLQKENIIDESGMPKERFSAEFPKEGPSILRIQQVVRGDSAAYFCASSPAGLNTQYFGPGTRLTVL.

The chain employs TRBV20-1 and TRBJ2-1; D gene unclear. V was shortened by 6 bases and J by 7 bases, with 10 bases between the two germline ends. The germline V gene has CDR1 DFQATT and CDR2 SNEGSKA (reference sequence). The CDR3 spans 11 residues. This CDR3 is CSASQLNEQFF. The CDR3 DNA reads as TGCAGTGCCTCCCAATTGAATGAGCAGTTCTTC.